This TCR beta chain was retrieved from a study of human T cells and chemical hapten exposure. Single cDNA molecules in the library carried unique molecular identifiers attached during preparation. TCRdb re-analysed the reads in MiXCR, keeping a single row per CDR3 protein. The table has about 120,000 distinct CDR3 sequences, 8.5% seen once. It was from unfractionated whole blood that total RNA was extracted. Many counts were recorded for this clonotype. The junction had 12 bases not matched to a gene; V was cut back by 4 bases and J by 3 bases. The CDR3 totals 17 residues. Germline V gene lookup returns CDR1 MGHDK and CDR2 SYGVNS.

This sequence originates from a human donor in good health. Some clones in this sample may be carry-over from other donors' samples. Sequences were obtained from whole blood. The V gene is TRBV25-1, the J gene TRBJ2-1, with 7 bases that match TRBD1. CDR3 amino acids: CASSGRGGAKGYNEQFF. CDR3 DNA sequence: TGTGCCAGCAGTGGGAGAGGGGGCGCAAAGGGCTACAATGAGCAGTTCTTC.